Sequencing of this TCR beta chain was carried out in a study of neurological immune-mediated disorders. Study-wide background: Multiple sclerosis patients (n of about 35) included roughly 30 with relapsing-remitting and 3 with secondary progressive disease.

TCRdb used MiXCR to reprocess the 5' RACE reads, holding one entry per CDR3 protein. The data contain tens of thousands of distinct CDR3 sequences, more than 3.5% of them singletons. V was cut by 0 bases and J by 3 bases, with 10 bases left in between. CDR3 size: 15 residues. The V gene's germline CDR1 is SGHRS and CDR2 YFSETQ. This clonotype was detected ten times or more. The chain carries TRBV5-1 and TRBJ2-1; weak D call: TRBD1 (5 bases). Sequencing used PBMCs. The TCR was taken from a man aged 55 to 69 with multiple sclerosis. In DNA form, the CDR3 reads TGCGCCAGCAGCTTGGCAGGGTACCGCTACAATGAGCAGTTCTTC. This codes for CASSLAGYRYNEQFF.